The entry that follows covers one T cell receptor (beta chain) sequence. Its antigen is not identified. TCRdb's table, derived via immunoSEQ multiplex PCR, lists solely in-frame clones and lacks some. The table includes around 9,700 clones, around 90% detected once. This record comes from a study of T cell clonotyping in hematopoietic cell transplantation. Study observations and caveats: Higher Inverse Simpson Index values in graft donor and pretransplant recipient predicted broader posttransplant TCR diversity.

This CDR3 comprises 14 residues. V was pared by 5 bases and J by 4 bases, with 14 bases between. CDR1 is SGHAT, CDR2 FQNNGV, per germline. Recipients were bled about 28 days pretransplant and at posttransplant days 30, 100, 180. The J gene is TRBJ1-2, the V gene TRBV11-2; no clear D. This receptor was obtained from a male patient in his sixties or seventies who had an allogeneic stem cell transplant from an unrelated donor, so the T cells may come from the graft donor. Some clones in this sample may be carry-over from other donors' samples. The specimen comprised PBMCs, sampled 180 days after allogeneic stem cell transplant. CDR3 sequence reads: CASSPDRGGYGYTF. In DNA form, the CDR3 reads TGTGCCAGCAGCCCTGACCGGGGTGGCTATGGCTACACCTTC.